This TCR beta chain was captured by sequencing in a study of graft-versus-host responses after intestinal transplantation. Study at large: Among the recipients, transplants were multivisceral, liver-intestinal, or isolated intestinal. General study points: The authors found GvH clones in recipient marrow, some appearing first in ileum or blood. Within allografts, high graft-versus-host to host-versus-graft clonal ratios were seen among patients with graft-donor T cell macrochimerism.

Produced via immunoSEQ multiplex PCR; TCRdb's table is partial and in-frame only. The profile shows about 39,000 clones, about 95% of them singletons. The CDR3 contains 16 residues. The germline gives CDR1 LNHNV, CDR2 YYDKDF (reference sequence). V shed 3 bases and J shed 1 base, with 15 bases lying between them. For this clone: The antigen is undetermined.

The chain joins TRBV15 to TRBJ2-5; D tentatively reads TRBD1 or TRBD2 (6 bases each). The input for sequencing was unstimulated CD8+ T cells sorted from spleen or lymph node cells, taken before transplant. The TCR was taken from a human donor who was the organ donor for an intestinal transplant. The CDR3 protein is CATSSPRGVTQETQYF. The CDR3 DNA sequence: TGTGCCACCAGCAGCCCGAGGGGGGTGACCCAAGAGACCCAGTACTTC. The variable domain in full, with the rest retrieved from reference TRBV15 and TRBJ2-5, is DAMVIQNPRYQVTQFGKPVTLSCSQTLNHNVMYWYQQKSSQAPKLLFHYYDKDFNNEADTPDNFQSRRPNTSFCFLDIRSPGLGDTAMYLCATSSPRGVTQETQYFGPGTRLLVL.